One TCR beta chain is described in this entry. The data stem from a study of T cell clones after liver transplantation. About the research overall: Liver transplant recipients had immunosuppression withdrawal attempted within 2 years. TCRbeta sequencing after a pre-transplant mixed lymphocyte reaction identified graft-donor-reactive clones, later tracked in post-transplant blood.

Sequenced by immunoSEQ multiplex PCR; TCRdb stores in-frame clones only, minus some. The table includes tens of thousands of clones, 70% to 75% detected once. CDR1 is LGHNT and CDR2 is FRNRAP in the germline V gene. The CDR3 is 14 amino acids. V lost 2 bases to trimming and J lost 1 base, with 8 bases between them. This TCR was recovered from a human donor who received a liver transplant. This specimen was CD4+ T cells from blood, taken before liver transplant. The chain is built from TRBV12-5 and TRBJ1-1; a weak D match, TRBD1 (5 bases). CDR3 sequence: CASGLSRGNTEAFF. The DNA of the CDR3 is TGTGCTAGTGGTTTGTCAAGGGGGAACACTGAAGCTTTCTTT.